Listed here are 6 T cell receptor beta chains from one sample, sequenced in a study of blood T cell repertoires in COVID-19. Profiled with immunoSEQ multiplex PCR; TCRdb holds only in-frame clones, not every one. The sample lists 13,000 or so clones; roughly 90% were seen once. Sequenced sample: peripheral blood. The receptors stem from a human donor in a cohort sampled during active COVID-19.

In its sample, this clone was seen once. The chain recombines TRBV10-1 with TRBJ1-5; the D is unclear. The V gene lost 5 bases and the J gene lost 6 bases, with 14 bases spanning the gap. The CDR3 covers 14 residues. Germline V CDR1 and CDR2: WNHNN, SYGVQD (reference sequence). The CDR3 sequence is CASSPSGSGQPQHF. DNA for the CDR3: TGCGCCAGCAGTCCTTCGGGTTCCGGTCAGCCCCAGCATTTT.

The genes are TRBV5-1 and TRBJ1-6; TRBD1 aligns across 7 bases. Germline CDR1 is SGHRS and CDR2 is YFSETQ. The CDR3 covers 15 residues. V was clipped by 5 bases and J by 2 bases; unmatched bases: 4. The CDR3 coding sequence is TGCGCCAGCAGAAGAGGGACAGCCTATAATTCACCCCTCCACTTT. This translates into CASRRGTAYNSPLHF.

The CDR3 bases are TGTGCCAGCAGCCTACGACTAGCGGGCTTTAATGAGCAGTTCTTC. Amino acids: CASSLRLAGFNEQFF. The chain is built from TRBV3-1 (or the pseudogene TRBV3-2) and TRBJ2-1; 10 bases map to TRBD2. V lost 4 bases and J lost 7; bases outside the gene matches: 7. This CDR3 contains 15 residues. Germline V gene sequence: CDR1 LGHDT, CDR2 YNNKEL (reference sequence).

The CDR3 loop reads CATGLAGGSGELFF. CDR3 DNA sequence: TGTGCCACCGGACTAGCGGGGGGTTCGGGGGAGCTGTTTTTT. The gene calls are TRBV24-1 and TRBJ2-2, with TRBD2 identical over 14 bases. Germline lookup yields CDR1 KGHDR and CDR2 SFDVKD. The CDR3 has 14 amino acids. Germline trimming cut 9 bases from V and 8 bases from J; bases unmatched to any gene: 4.

The rearrangement uses TRBV2 and TRBJ2-1; 10 bases line up with TRBD2. CDR1 is SNHLY and CDR2 is FYNNEI in the germline V gene. V lost 7 bases to trimming and J lost 0 bases; unmatched junction nucleotides: 12. The CDR3 consists of 18 residues. CDR3 DNA sequence: TGTGCCAGCAATCCCCGGACTAGCGGCAGATCCTCCTACAATGAGCAGTTCTTC. Encoded protein: CASNPRTSGRSSYNEQFF.

This sequence joins TRBV2 and TRBJ1-6; 8 bases fit TRBD1. CDR3 size: 14 residues. V shed 7 bases and J 9 bases; nucleotides not matched to a gene: 8. Germline CDR1 reads SNHLY; CDR2 reads FYNNEI. The CDR3: CASTATGVASPLHF. CDR3 DNA sequence: TGTGCCAGCACCGCGACAGGGGTGGCTTCACCCCTCCACTTT.